The clone carrying this T cell receptor (beta chain) occurred many times. The data were taken from a study of neurological immune-mediated disorders. In TCRdb, the 5' RACE reads were re-called with MiXCR into one record per CDR3 protein. Here the sample spans about 28,000 distinct CDR3 sequences, around an eighth being singletons. This receptor was identified in a woman aged 55-70 years in good health. Sequenced sample: PBMCs.

CDR3 protein: CASSRTNSYEQYF. The DNA for the CDR3 is TGTGCCAGCAGCCGGACAAATTCCTACGAGCAGTACTTC. The chain recombines TRBV3-1 with TRBJ2-7; D is possibly TRBD1 (5 bases). The length of the CDR3 is 13 residues. CDR1 is LGHDT and CDR2 is YNNKEL in the germline V gene (reference sequence). V dropped 4 bases and J dropped 1 base, with 8 bases sitting between them.